This T cell receptor (beta chain) stems from a study of T-cell memory formation after mild COVID-19. For the study at large: For the most part, TCR clusters were specific to one donor.

The germline V and J ends were trimmed by 0 bases and 5 bases, with 8 bases remaining between them. Per the germline V gene, CDR1 is MNHNS and CDR2 is SASEGT. The length of the CDR3 is 14 residues. This clonotype was seen a handful of times. TCRdb reprocessed the 5' RACE reads with MiXCR, giving one entry per CDR3 protein. The sample shows approximately 99,000 distinct CDR3 sequences, roughly a sixth of them seen only once. The source is a man younger than 30 who had mild COVID-19 (a few samples of this study predate the infection). Cell type and time point are not known. Sequenced input: PBMCs or a T cell subset sorted from them (not recorded which). The chain carries TRBV6-1 and TRBJ1-5; D may be TRBD1 (5 bases). The CDR3 DNA reads as TGTGCCAGCAGTGAAGCGGGACGGTATCAGCCCCAGCATTTT. Residues: CASSEAGRYQPQHF.